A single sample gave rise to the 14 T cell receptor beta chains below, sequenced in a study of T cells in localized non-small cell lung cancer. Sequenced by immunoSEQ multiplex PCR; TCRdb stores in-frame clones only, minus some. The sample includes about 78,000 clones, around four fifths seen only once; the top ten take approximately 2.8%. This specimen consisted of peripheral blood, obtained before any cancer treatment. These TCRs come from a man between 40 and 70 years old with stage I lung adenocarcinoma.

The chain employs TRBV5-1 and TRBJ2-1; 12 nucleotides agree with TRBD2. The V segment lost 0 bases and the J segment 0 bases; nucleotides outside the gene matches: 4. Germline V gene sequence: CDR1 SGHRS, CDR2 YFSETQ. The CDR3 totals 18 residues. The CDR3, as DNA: TGCGCCAGCAGCTTGGCGCTAGCGGGGGGGAGCTCCTACAATGAGCAGTTCTTC. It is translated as CASSLALAGGSSYNEQFF.

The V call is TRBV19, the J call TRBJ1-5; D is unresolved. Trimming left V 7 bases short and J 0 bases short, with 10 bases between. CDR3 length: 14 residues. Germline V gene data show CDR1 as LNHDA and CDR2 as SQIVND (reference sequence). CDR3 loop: CASIRSGSNQPQHF. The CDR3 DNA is TGTGCCAGTATCAGGAGCGGTAGCAATCAGCCCCAGCATTTT.

DNA of the CDR3: TGTGCCAGCAGTTCGTTAGAGGGGTTCAACGCAGATACGCAGTATTTT. Translated, it gives CASSSLEGFNADTQYF. The chain employs TRBV6-5 and TRBJ2-3; perhaps D is TRBD1 or TRBD2 (5 bases each). Germline V CDR1 and CDR2: MNHEY, SVGAGI. The V gene lost 4 bases and the J gene lost 4 bases, with 18 bases spanning the gap. The CDR3 loop spans 16 amino acids.

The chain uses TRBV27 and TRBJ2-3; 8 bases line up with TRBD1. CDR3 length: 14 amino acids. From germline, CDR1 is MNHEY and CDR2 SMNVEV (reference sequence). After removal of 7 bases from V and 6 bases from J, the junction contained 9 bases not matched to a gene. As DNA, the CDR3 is TGTGCCAGCAACAAGGGACAGGTAGAGGATACGCAGTATTTT. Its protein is CASNKGQVEDTQYF.

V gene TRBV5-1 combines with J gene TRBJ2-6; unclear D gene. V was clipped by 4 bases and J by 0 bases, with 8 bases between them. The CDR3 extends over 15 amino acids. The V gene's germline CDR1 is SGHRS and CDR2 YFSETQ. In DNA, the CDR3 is TGCGCCAGCAGCCCCGACACCTCTGGGGCCAACGTCCTGACTTTC. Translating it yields CASSPDTSGANVLTF.

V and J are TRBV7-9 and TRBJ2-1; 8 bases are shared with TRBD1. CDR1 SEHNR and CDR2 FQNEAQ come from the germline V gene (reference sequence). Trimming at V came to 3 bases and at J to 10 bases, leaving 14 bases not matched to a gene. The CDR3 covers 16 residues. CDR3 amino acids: CASSFRGQGEFGEQFF. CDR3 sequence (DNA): TGTGCCAGCAGCTTCCGTGGACAGGGAGAATTCGGCGAGCAGTTCTTC.

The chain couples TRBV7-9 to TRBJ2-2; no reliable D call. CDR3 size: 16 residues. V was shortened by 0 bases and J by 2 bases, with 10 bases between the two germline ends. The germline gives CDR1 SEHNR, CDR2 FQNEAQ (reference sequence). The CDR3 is CASSLARLLNTGELFF. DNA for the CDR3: TGTGCCAGCAGCTTAGCGAGGTTACTAAACACCGGGGAGCTGTTTTTT.

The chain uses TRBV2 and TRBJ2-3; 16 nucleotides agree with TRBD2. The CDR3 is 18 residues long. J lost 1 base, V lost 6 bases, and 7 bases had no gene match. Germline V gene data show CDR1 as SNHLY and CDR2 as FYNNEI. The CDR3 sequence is CASSPGTSGRAGTDTQYF. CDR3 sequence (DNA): TGTGCCAGCAGCCCGGGGACTAGCGGGAGGGCCGGCACAGATACGCAGTATTTT.

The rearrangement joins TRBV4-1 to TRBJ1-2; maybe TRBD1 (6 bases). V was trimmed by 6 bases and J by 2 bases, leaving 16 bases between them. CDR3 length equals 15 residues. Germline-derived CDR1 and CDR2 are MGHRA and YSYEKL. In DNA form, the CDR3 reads TGCGCCAGCAGATTAGGACAGTCGATAAACTATGGCTACACCTTC. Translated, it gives CASRLGQSINYGYTF.

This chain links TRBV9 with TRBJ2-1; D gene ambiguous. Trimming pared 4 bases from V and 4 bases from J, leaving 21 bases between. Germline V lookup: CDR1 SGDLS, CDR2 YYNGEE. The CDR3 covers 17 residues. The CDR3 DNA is TGTGCCAGCAGCCCAGTGGGCGTGGGGTCTGGATACAATGAGCAGTTCTTC. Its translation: CASSPVGVGSGYNEQFF.

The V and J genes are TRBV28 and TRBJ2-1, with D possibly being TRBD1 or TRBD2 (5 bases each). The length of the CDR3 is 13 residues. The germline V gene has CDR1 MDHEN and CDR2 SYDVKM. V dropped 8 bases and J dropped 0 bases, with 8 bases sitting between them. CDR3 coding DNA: TGTGCCAGCTCAGGGAGCTCCTACAATGAGCAGTTCTTC. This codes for CASSGSSYNEQFF.

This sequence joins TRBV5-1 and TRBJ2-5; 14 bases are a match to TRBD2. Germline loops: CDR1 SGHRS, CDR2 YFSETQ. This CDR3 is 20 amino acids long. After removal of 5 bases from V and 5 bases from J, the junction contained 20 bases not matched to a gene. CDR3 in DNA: TGCGCCAGCAGAGCTAGATCCCTTTCGACTAGCGGGAGGGGTTTCGAGACCCAGTACTTC. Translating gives CASRARSLSTSGRGFETQYF.

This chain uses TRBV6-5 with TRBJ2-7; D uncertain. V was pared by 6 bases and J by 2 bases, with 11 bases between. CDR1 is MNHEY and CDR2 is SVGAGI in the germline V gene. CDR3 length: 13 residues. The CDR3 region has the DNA TGTGCCAGCAGAAGGACCGACACCTACGAGCAGTACTTC. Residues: CASRRTDTYEQYF.

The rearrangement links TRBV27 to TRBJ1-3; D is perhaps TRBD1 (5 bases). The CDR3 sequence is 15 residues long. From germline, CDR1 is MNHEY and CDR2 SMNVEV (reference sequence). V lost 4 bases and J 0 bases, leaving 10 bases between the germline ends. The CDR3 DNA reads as TGTGCCAGCAGTTCCTTTGGGGCCTCTGGAAACACCATATATTTT. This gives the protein CASSSFGASGNTIYF.